The 27 T cell receptor beta chains presented below share a single source sample, sequenced in a study of blood T cell repertoires in COVID-19. Method: immunoSEQ multiplex PCR; TCRdb's copy keeps in-frame clones and lacks some. The top ten clones hold more than 5.5% of a sample with approximately 100,000 clones, approximately 88% of them seen once. Sequenced sample: peripheral blood. Receptors were obtained from a woman aged 55-69 years with acute or convalescent COVID-19.

The CDR3 loop reads CASSLTTGGSTGYTF. The CDR3 bases are TGTGCCAGCAGTTTAACGACAGGGGGCTCAACTGGCTACACCTTC. V usage is TRBV27 and J usage is TRBJ1-2; TRBD1 agrees at 10 bases. CDR1 is MNHEY, CDR2 SMNVEV, per germline (reference sequence). This CDR3 is 15 amino acids long. J lost 7 bases, V lost 2 bases, and 7 bases had no gene match.

CDR3: CASSHTGTLADTQYF. CDR3 sequence (DNA): TGTGCCAGCAGTCATACAGGGACCTTGGCAGATACGCAGTATTTT. The gene calls are TRBV6-5 and TRBJ2-3; D perhaps matches TRBD1 (6 bases). The CDR3 has 15 amino acids. The germline V and J ends were trimmed by 5 bases and 4 bases, with 16 bases remaining between them. The V gene's germline CDR1 is MNHEY and CDR2 SVGAGI.

V gene TRBV28 combines with J gene TRBJ1-2, with TRBD1 matching 8 bases. With 6 bases clipped from V and 8 bases from J, the junction kept 11 bases outside the gene matches. The CDR3 sequence is 14 residues long. Germline CDR1 reads MDHEN; CDR2 reads SYDVKM. The CDR3 coding sequence is TGTGCCAGCAGCCTACGGGGACAGGTTAGGGGCTACACCTTC. Its protein product is CASSLRGQVRGYTF.

The J gene is TRBJ2-1, the V gene TRBV9; 7 nucleotides line up with TRBD1. The CDR3 spans 15 residues. The V segment lost 0 bases and the J segment 7 bases; nucleotides outside the gene matches: 7. The germline CDR1 and CDR2 sequences are SGDLS and YYNGEE. CDR3 sequence reads: CASSVAGGRFNEQFF. In nucleotides, the CDR3 is TGTGCCAGCAGCGTAGCAGGGGGAAGGTTTAATGAGCAGTTCTTC.

The chain carries TRBV27 and TRBJ2-7, with 8 bases matching TRBD2. Looked up from germline, CDR1 is MNHEY and CDR2 is SMNVEV (reference sequence). The V gene end was trimmed by 7 bases and the J gene end by 3 bases; junction bases not matched to a gene: 8. This CDR3 region has 14 residues. The CDR3 is CASMRVAGYYEQYF. In DNA form, the CDR3 reads TGTGCCAGCATGAGGGTAGCGGGGTACTACGAGCAGTACTTC.

V usage is TRBV19 and J usage is TRBJ1-2, with 8 bases identical to TRBD1. Germline CDR1 and CDR2: LNHDA and SQIVND (reference sequence). The V gene end was trimmed by 3 bases and the J gene end by 8 bases; junction bases not matched to a gene: 8. The CDR3 spans 14 residues. The CDR3 protein is CASSIADRGYGYTF. The DNA of the CDR3 is TGTGCCAGTAGTATTGCCGACAGGGGTTACGGCTACACCTTC.

The chain uses TRBV6-6 and TRBJ1-4; 9 nucleotides line up with TRBD1. The CDR3 has 15 amino acids. The J segment lost 6 bases and the V segment lost 6 bases, leaving 8 bases of the junction unmatched. CDR1 MNHNY and CDR2 SVGAGI come from the germline V gene (reference sequence). The DNA for the CDR3 is TGTGCCAGCAGGCTCAACAGGGGGCTTGATGAAAAACTGTTTTTT. As protein: CASRLNRGLDEKLFF.

The V gene is TRBV4-2, the J gene TRBJ2-1; 7 nucleotides match TRBD2. The CDR3 totals 16 residues. The germline gives CDR1 LGHNA, CDR2 YNFKEQ. Trimming at V came to 1 base and at J to 6 bases, leaving 9 bases not matched to a gene. CDR3 sequence: CASSQVGLDKVNEQFF. The CDR3 nucleotides are TGTGCCAGCAGCCAAGTCGGACTAGATAAGGTCAATGAGCAGTTCTTC.

The chain is built from TRBV5-6 and TRBJ1-2; 8 nucleotides agree with TRBD1. J lost 8 bases, V lost 0 bases, and 6 bases had no gene match. Germline CDR1 is SGHDT and CDR2 is YYEEEE. The CDR3 has 14 amino acids. The chain's CDR3 is CASSLGGQGTGYTF. CDR3 in DNA: TGTGCCAGCAGCTTGGGCGGACAGGGAACGGGCTACACCTTC.

This sequence joins TRBV29-1 and TRBJ2-7; possible D gene TRBD2, 5 bases. V dropped 7 bases and J dropped 4 bases, with 11 bases sitting between them. Germline V CDR1 and CDR2: SQVTM, ANQGSEA. The CDR3 is 11 amino acids. CDR3 nucleotide sequence: TGCAGCGCGGGGAGCTTGTACGAGCAGTACGTC. Its protein product is CSAGSLYEQYV.

This clone was counted a few times. The chain recombines TRBV6-1 with TRBJ1-6; tentatively, D is TRBD1 (5 bases). The CDR3 has 17 amino acids. CDR1 is MNHNS, CDR2 SASEGT, per germline. Trimming took off 4 bases at V and 0 bases at J, with 13 bases between the two ends. The CDR3 here is CASSGGRGSSYNSPLHF. The DNA of the CDR3 is TGTGCCAGCAGTGGCGGGCGGGGGAGCTCCTATAATTCACCCCTCCACTTT.

The chain combines TRBV3-1 (or the pseudogene TRBV3-2) with TRBJ2-2; D is undetermined. Germline CDR1 reads LGHDT; CDR2 reads YNNKEL (reference sequence). Trimming pared 1 base from V and 4 bases from J, leaving 4 bases between. The length of the CDR3 is 13 residues. The CDR3 region is CASSQVGTGELFF. DNA of the CDR3: TGTGCCAGCAGCCAAGTCGGCACCGGGGAGCTGTTTTTT.

The chain joins TRBV4-2 to TRBJ1-2; 8 bases are shared with TRBD1. The CDR3 consists of 16 residues. CDR1 and CDR2 from the germline V gene are LGHNA and YNFKEQ. J was trimmed by 4 bases and V by 0 bases; bases with no gene match: 7. CDR3 in amino acids: CASSQDQRTGPYGYTF. CDR3 bases: TGTGCCAGCAGCCAAGATCAAAGGACAGGGCCCTATGGCTACACCTTC.

The V gene is TRBV7-2, the J gene TRBJ2-1; maybe TRBD1 (5 bases). The length of the CDR3 is 15 residues. The V end was cut by 6 bases, the J end by 3 bases, with 15 bases between. Germline values: CDR1 SGHTA, CDR2 FQGNSA. The CDR3 DNA reads as TGTGCCAGCAGTCCCCAGGGTAGTATCTACAATGAGCAGTTCTTC. Amino acid sequence: CASSPQGSIYNEQFF.

The chain links TRBV5-1 to TRBJ2-2; D is possibly TRBD1 (6 bases). This CDR3 has 14 amino acids. The germline gives CDR1 SGHRS, CDR2 YFSETQ. The V and J ends lost 6 bases and 6 bases respectively, with 15 bases between them. CDR3 sequence: CASTRSWGPGELFF. CDR3 bases: TGCGCCAGCACACGTAGCTGGGGGCCCGGGGAGCTGTTTTTT.

The genes are TRBV27 and TRBJ1-1, with 8 bases identical to TRBD1. Unmatched junction bases numbered 8, after V lost 4 bases and J lost 1 base. This CDR3 is built from 16 residues. Per the germline V gene, CDR1 is MNHEY and CDR2 is SMNVEV (reference sequence). CDR3 residues: CASSYGIQGANTEAFF. Here the CDR3 DNA reads TGTGCCAGCAGTTATGGGATCCAGGGGGCGAACACTGAAGCTTTCTTT.

The rearrangement joins TRBV11-2 to TRBJ1-2; 11 nucleotides align to TRBD1. This CDR3 is 15 amino acids long. The germline V gene encodes CDR1 SGHAT and CDR2 FQNNGV. V gave up 5 bases and J gave up 7 bases; unmatched junction bases: 9. The CDR3 region has the DNA TGTGCCAGCAGCGCGTCTGGACAGGGGGCAGGTGGCTACACCTTC. Its translation: CASSASGQGAGGYTF.

The rearrangement links TRBV15 to TRBJ2-7; D is possibly TRBD1 (5 bases). Trimming shortened V by 1 base and J by 5 bases, and 9 bases separated the two germline ends. This CDR3 has 13 amino acids. The germline V gene encodes CDR1 LNHNV and CDR2 YYDKDF (reference sequence). The DNA of the CDR3 is TGTGCCACCAGCAGAGGGCAGGGTAACGAGCAGTACTTC. It specifies CATSRGQGNEQYF.

The chain recombines TRBV5-8 with TRBJ2-1, with 9 bases aligning to TRBD2. J gave up 5 bases and V 0 bases, and 0 bases lay outside the gene matches. Germline V lookup: CDR1 SGHTS, CDR2 YDEGEE. The CDR3 has 14 amino acids. The CDR3 is CASSLGLADNEQFF. Here the CDR3 DNA reads TGTGCCAGCAGCTTGGGACTAGCGGACAATGAGCAGTTCTTC.

This clone was detected only once. V usage is TRBV7-9 and J usage is TRBJ1-4; TRBD1 aligns across 9 bases. This CDR3 region has 14 residues. CDR1 SEHNR and CDR2 FQNEAQ come from the germline V gene (reference sequence). The trim removed 3 bases at V and 5 bases at J, leaving 1 base unmatched. The CDR3 loop is CASSLDRGNEKLFF. The CDR3 DNA is TGTGCCAGCAGCTTGGACAGGGGAAATGAAAAACTGTTTTTT. Complete variable domain (other parts from reference TRBV7-9 and TRBJ1-4): DTGVSQNPRHKITKRGQNVTFRCDPISEHNRLYWYRQTLGQGPEFLTYFQNEAQLEKSRLLSDRFSAERPKGSFSTLEIQRTEQGDSAMYLCASSLDRGNEKLFFGSGTQLSVL.

V usage is TRBV25-1 and J usage is TRBJ2-2, with D possibly matching TRBD2 (5 bases). V lost 8 bases and J lost 0, with 7 bases in between. Germline-derived CDR1 and CDR2 are MGHDK and SYGVNS. This CDR3 has 13 residues. The CDR3 is CASQLANTGELFF. CDR3 nucleotide sequence: TGTGCCAGCCAACTAGCGAACACCGGGGAGCTGTTTTTT. The full variable domain, rest sourced from reference TRBV25-1 and TRBJ2-2, is EADIYQTPRYLVIGTGKKITLECSQTMGHDKMYWYQQDPGMELHLIHYSYGVNSTEKGDLSSESTVSRIRTEHFPLTLESARPSHTSQYLCASQLANTGELFFGEGSRLTVL.

The genes are TRBV5-1 and TRBJ2-1, with 7 nucleotides matching TRBD2. Germline V gene data show CDR1 as SGHRS and CDR2 as YFSETQ. V lost 6 bases to trimming and J lost 8 bases; unmatched junction nucleotides: 8. There are 13 residues in the CDR3. The CDR3 spells CASNIGGVHEQFF. The CDR3 DNA reads as TGCGCCAGCAACATTGGGGGGGTTCATGAGCAGTTCTTC.

This clone occurred once. V is TRBV5-1 and J is TRBJ2-2; 9 bases line up with TRBD1. The CDR3 sequence is 15 residues long. V dropped 4 bases and J dropped 7; count of bases not matched to a gene: 8. Germline values: CDR1 SGHRS, CDR2 YFSETQ. The CDR3 coding sequence is TGCGCCAGCAGCCCGGTACAGGGGGCCATCGGGGAGCTGTTTTTT. Its protein product is CASSPVQGAIGELFF.

The chain carries TRBV5-4 and TRBJ1-6; D not certain. This CDR3 spans 14 amino acids. CDR1 is SGHNT and CDR2 is YYREEE in the germline V gene (reference sequence). Trimming removed 0 bases from V and 5 bases from J, with 6 bases in between. The CDR3 DNA is TGTGCCAGCAGCTTGGGGCAGAATAATTCACCCCTCCACTTT. This encodes CASSLGQNNSPLHF.

This clone showed up just once. The gene calls are TRBV6-6 and TRBJ1-2; no definite D call. Germline-derived CDR1 and CDR2 are MNHNY and SVGAGI (reference sequence). The CDR3 is made up of 15 amino acids. Trimming stripped 6 bases from V and 1 base from J, with 15 bases between. CDR3 sequence reads: CASSYQRIDNYGYTF. The CDR3 nucleotides read TGTGCCAGCAGCTATCAGAGGATCGATAACTATGGCTACACCTTC.

CDR3 region: CASRSGTAGGYTF. In DNA form, the CDR3 reads TGTGCCAGCAGGTCCGGGACAGCTGGAGGCTACACCTTC. The rearrangement links TRBV6-5 to TRBJ1-2; TRBD1 aligns across 7 bases. The CDR3 sequence is 13 residues long. The V and J ends lost 6 bases and 8 bases, in that order; junction bases with no gene match: 9. In germline, CDR1 is MNHEY, CDR2 SVGAGI.

The rearrangement joins TRBV30 to TRBJ1-6; D may be TRBD1 (6 bases). CDR1 is GTSNPN and CDR2 is SVGIG in the germline V gene (reference sequence). The CDR3 sequence is 14 residues long. V was clipped by 1 base and J by 10 bases, with 14 bases between them. As DNA, the CDR3 is TGTGCCTGGAGTGAGTGGACAGAAGGGTCACCCCTCCACTTT. It specifies CAWSEWTEGSPLHF.